Each of the 9 T cell receptor beta chains below was sequenced from the same sample in a study of control samples from healthy donors and cancer patients. Produced via immunoSEQ multiplex PCR; TCRdb's table is partial and in-frame only. The repertoire has about 160,000 clones, about 95% of them found once; the top ten carry around 15%. The specimen was PBMCs. The source of these receptors is a man aged 60 to 69 with colorectal cancer.

This chain connects TRBV30 to TRBJ1-1; weak D call: TRBD1 (5 bases). The CDR3 has 12 amino acids. From germline, CDR1 is GTSNPN and CDR2 SVGIG (reference sequence). The V end lost 5 bases, the J end lost 3 bases, and 10 bases lay between the germline ends. The CDR3 loop is CAWQGLYTEAFF. CDR3 DNA sequence: TGTGCCTGGCAGGGTCTCTACACTGAAGCTTTCTTT.

This clone was observed once. The chain has TRBV7-9 and TRBJ2-5; weak D call: TRBD1 (7 bases). Germline values: CDR1 SEHNR, CDR2 FQNEAQ (reference sequence). The V gene lost 6 bases and the J gene lost 3 bases, with 17 bases spanning the gap. This CDR3 contains 15 residues. DNA for the CDR3: TGTGCCAGCAGTCAGGGAGGCAGGGGGGAAGAGACCCAGTACTTC. This codes for CASSQGGRGEETQYF.

The chain employs TRBV7-8 and TRBJ1-1; D is perhaps TRBD1 (5 bases). V was shortened by 0 bases and J by 0 bases, with 8 bases between the two germline ends. Per germline, CDR1 SGHVS and CDR2 FQNEAQ. The length of the CDR3 is 15 residues. DNA of the CDR3: TGTGCCAGCAGCTTAGCGGGGGTAGTGAACACTGAAGCTTTCTTT. Amino acids: CASSLAGVVNTEAFF.

CDR3 protein: CASSWGQGYEQYF. DNA of the CDR3: TGTGCCAGCAGTTGGGGACAGGGCTACGAGCAGTACTTC. The V gene is TRBV12-3 or TRBV12-4, the J gene TRBJ2-7; 9 bases are shared with TRBD1. Losses at the gene ends were 4 bases for V and 3 bases for J; bases not matched to a gene: 1. The CDR3 is made up of 13 amino acids.

The CDR3 here is CASRGQGGRPQHF. In DNA form, the CDR3 reads TGTGCCAGCAGGGGACAGGGAGGGCGGCCCCAGCATTTT. The chain carries TRBV6-5 and TRBJ1-5, with 9 bases matching TRBD1. Germline assignment: CDR1 MNHEY and CDR2 SVGAGI. V lost 6 bases and J lost 9; bases outside the gene matches: 6. The length of the CDR3 is 13 residues.

The chain joins TRBV6-5 to TRBJ2-7; a possible D gene is TRBD1 (6 bases). Germline V lookup: CDR1 MNHEY, CDR2 SVGAGI. The CDR3 is made up of 13 amino acids. V lost 0 bases to trimming and J lost 9 bases, with 12 bases between them. The CDR3 sequence: CASSYSAQGRQYF. DNA for the CDR3: TGTGCCAGCAGTTACTCGGCTCAGGGGAGGCAGTACTTC.

The chain has TRBV27 and TRBJ1-4; D remains ambiguous. Trimming took 7 bases from V and 6 from J, leaving 18 bases between them. The length of the CDR3 is 15 residues. Germline loops: CDR1 MNHEY, CDR2 SMNVEV (reference sequence). CDR3 amino acids: CASNSAGGPYEKLFF. DNA of the CDR3: TGTGCCAGCAACTCCGCGGGAGGGCCCTATGAAAAACTGTTTTTT.

The chain recombines TRBV24-1 with TRBJ1-4; D gene unclear. With 4 bases removed from V and 8 bases from J, the gap between germline ends came to 10 bases. Germline assignment: CDR1 KGHDR and CDR2 SFDVKD. The CDR3 length is 13 residues. CDR3 loop: CATSDRKSEKLFF. The CDR3 DNA follows: TGTGCCACCAGTGACAGGAAATCCGAAAAACTGTTTTTT.

The rearrangement uses TRBV28 and TRBJ1-1; TRBD1 might be the D (5 bases). Germline V gene sequence: CDR1 MDHEN, CDR2 SYDVKM. V lost 2 bases to trimming and J lost 4 bases, with 20 bases between them. The length of the CDR3 is 17 residues. The CDR3 region is CASSLPRGMGGSTEAFF. CDR3 DNA: TGTGCCAGCAGTTTACCCCGGGGGATGGGAGGGAGCACTGAAGCTTTCTTT.